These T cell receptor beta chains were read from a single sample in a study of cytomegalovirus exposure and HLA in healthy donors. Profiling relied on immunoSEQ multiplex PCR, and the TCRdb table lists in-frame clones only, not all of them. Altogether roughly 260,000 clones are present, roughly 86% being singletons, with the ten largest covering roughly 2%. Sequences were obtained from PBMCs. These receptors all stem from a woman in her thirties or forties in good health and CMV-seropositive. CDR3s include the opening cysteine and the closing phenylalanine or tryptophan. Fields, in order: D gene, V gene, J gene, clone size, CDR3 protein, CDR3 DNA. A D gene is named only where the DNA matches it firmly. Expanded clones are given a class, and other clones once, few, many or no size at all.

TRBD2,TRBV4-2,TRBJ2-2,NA,CASSQGASGGPTGELFF,TGTGCCAGCAGCCAGGGGGCTAGCGGGGGCCCTACCGGGGAGCTGTTTTTT
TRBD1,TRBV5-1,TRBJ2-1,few,CASRGRTGDVGEQFF,TGCGCCAGCAGGGGAAGGACAGGGGACGTCGGTGAGCAGTTCTTC
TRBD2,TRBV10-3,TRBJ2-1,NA,CAISQSSGRAFGEQFF,TGTGCCATCAGTCAGTCTAGCGGGAGGGCCTTTGGTGAGCAGTTCTTC
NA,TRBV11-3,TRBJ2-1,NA,CASSLDFGTPTHAYNEQFF,TGTGCCAGCAGCTTAGATTTCGGGACACCAACCCACGCCTACAATGAGCAGTTCTTC
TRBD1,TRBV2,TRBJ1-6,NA,CASTQGASYSPLHF,TGTGCCAGCACGCAGGGGGCTTCGTATTCACCCCTCCACTTT
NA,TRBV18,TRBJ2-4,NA,CASSEGIAKNIQYF,TGTGCCAGCTCAGAGGGCATAGCCAAAAACATTCAGTACTTC
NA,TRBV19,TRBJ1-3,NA,CASSIGGGWDTIYF,TGTGCCAGTAGTATAGGGGGGGGCTGGGACACCATATATTTT
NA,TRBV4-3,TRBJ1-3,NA,CASSPQTYRSYSGNTIYF,TGCGCCAGCAGCCCCCAGACATATAGAAGTTACTCTGGAAACACCATATATTTT
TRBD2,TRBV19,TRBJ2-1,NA,CASSISPGTGLAEYNEQFF,TGTGCCAGTAGTATTTCGCCCGGAACCGGACTAGCGGAATACAATGAGCAGTTCTTC
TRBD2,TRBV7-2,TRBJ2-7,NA,CASSLAAGESYEQYF,TGTGCCAGCAGCTTAGCGGCGGGAGAAAGCTACGAGCAGTACTTC
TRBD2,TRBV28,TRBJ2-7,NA,CATPVAGASYEQYF,TGTGCCACCCCAGTAGCGGGAGCCTCCTACGAGCAGTACTTC
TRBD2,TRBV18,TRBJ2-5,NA,CASSLGGLAGPQETQYF,TGTGCCAGCTCACTGGGGGGACTAGCGGGGCCGCAAGAGACCCAGTACTTC
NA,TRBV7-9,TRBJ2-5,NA,CSSSLHQGETQYF,TGTTCCAGCAGCTTGCACCAGGGGGAGACCCAGTACTTC
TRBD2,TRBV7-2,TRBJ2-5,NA,CASSLALGYGRNQETQYF,TGTGCCAGCAGCTTAGCGTTAGGGTACGGGAGGAACCAAGAGACCCAGTACTTC
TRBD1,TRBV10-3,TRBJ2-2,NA,CATGQVNTGELFF,TGTGCCACAGGACAGGTGAACACCGGGGAGCTGTTTTTT
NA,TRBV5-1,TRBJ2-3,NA,CASSSTRGTDTQYF,TGCGCCAGCAGCTCGACTAGGGGCACAGATACGCAGTATTTT
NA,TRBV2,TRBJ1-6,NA,CASTETGVGSPLHF,TGTGCCAGCACCGAGACAGGCGTCGGTTCACCCCTCCACTTT
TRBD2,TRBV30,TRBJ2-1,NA,CAWSVPLAGGTNEQFF,TGTGCCTGGAGTGTACCCCTAGCGGGAGGTACCAATGAGCAGTTCTTC
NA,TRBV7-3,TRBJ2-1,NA,CASSLSYSRVLDEQFF,TGTGCCAGCAGCTTATCCTACTCCAGGGTTTTGGATGAGCAGTTCTTC
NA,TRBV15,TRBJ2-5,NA,CATSGLTGIQETQYF,TGTGCCACCAGCGGCCTCACGGGGATCCAAGAGACCCAGTACTTC
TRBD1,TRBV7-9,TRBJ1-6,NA,CASSLVSGTAPLHF,TGTGCCAGCAGCTTAGTTTCAGGGACAGCACCCCTCCACTTT
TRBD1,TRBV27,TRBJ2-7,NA,CASSLSTGPIHYEQYF,TGTGCCAGCAGTTTATCGACAGGGCCTATCCACTACGAGCAGTACTTC
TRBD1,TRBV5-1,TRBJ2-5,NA,CASSLGGTAETQYF,TGCGCCAGCAGCTTGGGTGGGACAGCAGAGACCCAGTACTTC
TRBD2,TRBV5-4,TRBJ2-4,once,CASSLGLASGDGWPNIQYF,TGTGCCAGCAGCTTGGGTTTGGCTAGCGGAGATGGGTGGCCAAACATTCAGTACTTC
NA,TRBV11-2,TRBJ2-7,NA,CASSSGAYEQYF,TGTGCCAGCAGCTCCGGGGCCTACGAGCAGTACTTC
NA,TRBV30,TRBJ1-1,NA,CAWRWGRGTEAFF,TGTGCCTGGAGATGGGGGCGTGGCACTGAAGCTTTCTTT
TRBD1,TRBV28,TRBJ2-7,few,CASSYRDRISYEQYF,TGTGCCAGCAGTTACCGGGACAGAATTTCCTACGAGCAGTACTTC
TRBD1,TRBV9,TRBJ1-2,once,CASSLRRQGQNYGYTF,TGTGCCAGCAGCCTCAGACGACAGGGACAAAACTATGGCTACACCTTC